This record covers a single T cell receptor beta chain. In the study's own analysis: Amplification from reference gene primers served as the basis for estimated nucleated cell counts. Sequenced by immunoSEQ multiplex PCR; TCRdb stores in-frame clones only, minus some. V and J calls and clone size come straight from that table; D and trimming were deduced from the DNA. The sample lists around 260,000 clones, over 80% occurring once. These data are taken from a study of blood T cell repertoires in COVID-19. As for the study in general: Samples of COVID-19 (acute and convalescent) were obtained from the United States, Italy and Spain. PBMCs, B-cell-depleted T cells, or T cells provided the cDNA or gDNA that made up the material.

The CDR3 sequence is 17 residues long. CDR1 SEHNR and CDR2 FQNEAQ come from the germline V gene (reference sequence). V was pared by 5 bases and J by 7 bases, with 27 bases between. This chain uses TRBV7-9 with TRBJ2-7, with D perhaps matching TRBD1 (6 bases). The sample consisted of peripheral blood. The sequence came from a woman aged 40 to 50 who had recovered from COVID-19. The CDR3 spells CASSPQRPTGSRWEQYF. The CDR3 DNA sequence: TGTGCCAGCAGCCCACAACGGCCCACAGGGAGCCGGTGGGAGCAGTACTTC.